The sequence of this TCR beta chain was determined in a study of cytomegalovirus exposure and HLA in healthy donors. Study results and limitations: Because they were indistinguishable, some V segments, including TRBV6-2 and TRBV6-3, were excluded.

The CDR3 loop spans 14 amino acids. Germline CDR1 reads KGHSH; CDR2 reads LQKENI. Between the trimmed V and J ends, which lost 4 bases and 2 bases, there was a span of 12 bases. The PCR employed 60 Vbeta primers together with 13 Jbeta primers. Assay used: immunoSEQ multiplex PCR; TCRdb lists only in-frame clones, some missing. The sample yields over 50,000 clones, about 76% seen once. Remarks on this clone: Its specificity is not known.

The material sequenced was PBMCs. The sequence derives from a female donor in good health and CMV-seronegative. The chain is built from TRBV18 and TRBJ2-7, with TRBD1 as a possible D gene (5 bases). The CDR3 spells CASSLQATTYEQYF. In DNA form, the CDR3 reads TGTGCCAGCTCACTACAGGCTACGACCTACGAGCAGTACTTC.